A single sample is the source of the 27 T cell receptor beta chains below, sequenced in a study of post-analysis software for immune sequencing data. Which antigens these TCRs recognize remains unknown. Study-wide results and limits: A few TRBV segments appeared more often in patients than in controls, and TRBV5-6, TRBV5-1 and TRBV20-1 were among these.

Presence of unique molecular identifiers characterized the TCR beta cDNA libraries. TCRdb itself ran the PCR reads through MiXCR, one entry per CDR3 protein. The sample yields some 260,000 distinct CDR3 sequences, 35% to 40% seen once. What was sequenced was blood. Receptor source: a girl aged 5-17 years with multiple sclerosis.

The chain couples TRBV20-1 to TRBJ2-5, with TRBD2 as a possible D gene (6 bases). Germline V CDR1 and CDR2: DFQATT, SNEGSKA (reference sequence). The ends were cut back, 5 bases at V and 6 bases at J, with 16 bases in the middle. CDR3 size: 13 residues. The CDR3 region is CSAVTGEMKTQYF. CDR3 sequence (DNA): TGCAGTGCTGTAACGGGAGAAATGAAGACCCAGTACTTC.

The genes are TRBV2 and TRBJ2-3; TRBD1 is a possible D gene (6 bases). V lost 6 bases to trimming and J lost 1 base, with 17 bases between them. Germline values: CDR1 SNHLY, CDR2 FYNNEI. This CDR3 has 16 amino acids. CDR3 sequence (DNA): TGTGCCAGCAGCTCAGGACAGTCTCGGGGCACAGATACGCAGTATTTT. Translated, it gives CASSSGQSRGTDTQYF. The full variable domain, completed using reference TRBV2 and TRBJ2-3, is EPEVTQTPSHQVTQMGQEVILRCVPISNHLYFYWYRQILGQKVEFLVSFYNNEISEKSEIFDDQFSVERPDGSNFTLKIRSTKLEDSAMYFCASSSGQSRGTDTQYFGPGTRLTVL.

This clonotype has only a few counts. The V gene is TRBV3-1, the J gene TRBJ1-1; TRBD1 might be the D (6 bases). The CDR3 is made up of 12 amino acids. Per germline, CDR1 LGHDT and CDR2 YNNKEL (reference sequence). Trimming removed 4 bases from V and 10 bases from J, with 13 bases in between. The DNA of the CDR3 is TGTGCCAGCAGCCGGACAGCCGATGGAGCTTTCTTT. This gives the protein CASSRTADGAFF.

A note on this clonotype: A read error may be the cause here, since a much bigger clone is one base away. The gene calls are TRBV5-1 and TRBJ2-4; D perhaps matches TRBD2 (6 bases). The CDR3 extends over 14 amino acids. The germline V gene encodes CDR1 SGHRS and CDR2 YFSETQ. Trimming shortened V by 3 bases and J by 8 bases, and 15 bases separated the two germline ends. The CDR3 DNA is TGCGCCAGCAGCTGGGGGGACCTGCAGGACATTCAGTACTTC. It codes for CASSWGDLQDIQYF.

V gene TRBV12-3 or TRBV12-4 combines with J gene TRBJ1-1; D is uncertain. The V end lost 6 bases, the J end lost 11 bases, and 13 bases lay between the germline ends. CDR3 length: 11 amino acids. The CDR3 DNA sequence: TGTGCCAGCAGCCCCAGACCCGGGGCTTTCTTT. Its translation: CASSPRPGAFF.

This clonotype showed up many times. This chain joins TRBV19 and TRBJ1-2, with a tentative D call TRBD1 (5 bases). The germline V gene encodes CDR1 LNHDA and CDR2 SQIVND (reference sequence). The CDR3 contains 16 residues. Trimming left V 0 bases short and J 0 bases short, with 11 bases between. CDR3 DNA sequence: TGTGCCAGTAGTATAGATCCCCTGACAGCTAACTATGGCTACACCTTC. Translating it yields CASSIDPLTANYGYTF. The whole variable domain, remainder taken from reference TRBV19 and TRBJ1-2, is DGGITQSPKYLFRKEGQNVTLSCEQNLNHDAMYWYRQDPGQGLRLIYYSQIVNDFQKGDIAEGYSVSREKKESFPLTVTSAQKNPTAFYLCASSIDPLTANYGYTFGSGTRLTVV.

This clonotype was recorded a few times. This may stem from a read error, because a much larger clone lies one nucleotide away. The gene calls are TRBV7-3 and TRBJ2-7, with D perhaps matching TRBD1 (6 bases). Germline V gene sequence: CDR1 SGHTA, CDR2 FQGTGA. The CDR3 has 13 amino acids. The germline V and J ends were trimmed by 4 bases and 7 bases, with 14 bases remaining between them. Here the CDR3 reads CASSSVRDNEQYF. The CDR3 coding sequence is TGTGCCAGCAGCTCCGTTCGGGACAATGAGCAGTACTTC.

This clonotype was seen repeatedly, ten times or more. This rearrangement joins TRBV18 to TRBJ2-5; no definite D call. V was pared by 2 bases and J by 1 base, with 8 bases between. The CDR3 totals 14 residues. The germline CDR1 and CDR2 sequences are KGHSH and LQKENI. CDR3 nucleotides: TGTGCCAGCTCACCATCGGGTAGCCAAGAGACCCAGTACTTC. Its protein is CASSPSGSQETQYF. Full variable domain (remainder filled in from reference TRBV18 and TRBJ2-5): NAGVMQNPRHLVRRRGQEARLRCSPMKGHSHVYWYRQLPEEGLKFMVYLQKENIIDESGMPKERFSAEFPKEGPSILRIQQVVRGDSAAYFCASSPSGSQETQYFGPGTRLLVL.

The chain links TRBV5-1 to TRBJ1-3, with D hard to call. The ends were cut back, 6 bases at V and 3 bases at J, with 13 bases in the middle. The germline V gene has CDR1 SGHRS and CDR2 YFSETQ. The CDR3 consists of 14 residues. The CDR3 bases are TGCGCCAGCAAGCTTATAACTGGTGGAAACACCATATATTTT. This codes for CASKLITGGNTIYF.

The rearrangement joins TRBV20-1 to TRBJ2-5; TRBD2 matches 7 bases. The J call may be faulty, since TRBJ2-7 better matches the DNA end. The germline V gene has CDR1 DFQATT and CDR2 SNEGSKA (reference sequence). The CDR3 is 12 amino acids. The CDR3 nucleotides read TGCAGTGCCAGGGACTACAGCTACGAGCAGTACTTC. This encodes CSARDYSYEQYF.

The chain uses TRBV6-5 and TRBJ2-5, with 7 bases aligning to TRBD1. The CDR3 length is 15 residues. V lost 2 bases and J lost 5; bases outside the gene matches: 8. Germline assignment: CDR1 MNHEY and CDR2 SVGAGI. The CDR3 DNA sequence: TGTGCCAGCAGTTACACCCGTGACAGGGTGGAGACCCAGTACTTC. Its protein product is CASSYTRDRVETQYF.

V usage is TRBV12-3 or TRBV12-4 and J usage is TRBJ2-5; 8 bases line up with TRBD2. This CDR3 has 16 residues. V dropped 6 bases and J dropped 4; count of bases not matched to a gene: 13. For the CDR3, the DNA is TGTGCCAGCAGGCCCTCCACTAGCGGAGGGGTAGAGACCCAGTACTTC. Its protein product is CASRPSTSGGVETQYF.

In the case of this clonotype: Just one base apart from a much larger clone, this may be a read error. The chain recombines TRBV7-2 with TRBJ1-1; 10 positions agree with TRBD1. This CDR3 has 16 amino acids. Germline CDR1 and CDR2: SGHTA and FQGNSA. Written as DNA, the CDR3 is TGTGCCAGCAGCCAAAGACAGGGGGCGCGTGGCACTGGAGCTTTCTTT. Its translation: CASSQRQGARGTGAFF.

The V call is TRBV2, the J call TRBJ2-6, with D unresolved. V dropped 6 bases and J dropped 0 bases, with 12 bases sitting between them. The CDR3 extends over 16 amino acids. Germline CDR1 and CDR2: SNHLY and FYNNEI. As DNA, the CDR3 is TGTGCCAGCAGCCGTCAAGCACTCTCTGGGGCCAACGTCCTGACTTTC. This sequence encodes CASSRQALSGANVLTF.

This clonotype was counted between two and nine times. A much larger clone differs from this one at a single base, so this may be a read error. The rearrangement joins TRBV20-1 to TRBJ1-4; no reliable D call. The CDR3 sequence is 14 residues long. V was cut by 6 bases and J by 3 bases, with 14 bases left in between. The germline V gene has CDR1 DFQATT and CDR2 SNEGSKA (reference sequence). CDR3 bases: TGCAGTGCAACGCGGACGGATCCTAATGAAAAACTGTTTTTT. This codes for CSATRTDPNEKLFF.

On this clonotype itself: Germline is not matched at one junction end, which may reflect a read error. The rearrangement links TRBV7-2 to TRBJ2-3; 12 positions match TRBD2. CDR3 length: 15 residues. CDR1 and CDR2 from the germline V gene are SGHTA and FQGNSA. The CDR3 DNA is TGTGCCAGTAGCTTAACTAGCGGGAGGTCAGATACGCGGTATTTT. Its translation is CASSLTSGRSDTRYF.

This rearrangement joins TRBV20-1 to TRBJ2-7, with D perhaps matching TRBD2 (5 bases). CDR1 is DFQATT, CDR2 SNEGSKA, per germline (reference sequence). V was pared by 0 bases and J by 1 base, with 13 bases between. This CDR3 has 15 residues. CDR3 amino acids: CSARDIARSSYEQYF. CDR3 nucleotides: TGCAGTGCTAGAGATATAGCGCGGTCTTCCTACGAGCAGTACTTC.

This clonotype was detected only once. The junction departs from germline at one end; a sequencing error may be responsible. J is TRBJ2-3 and V is TRBV27, with TRBD1 identical over 9 bases. CDR1 is MNHEY and CDR2 is SMNVEV in the germline V gene (reference sequence). This CDR3 contains 20 residues. This CDR3 reads CAISDPGTGPEKRFTDTQYF. As DNA, the CDR3 is TGTGCCATCAGTGACCCCGGGACAGGGCCTGAAAAGAGGTTCACAGATACGCAGTATTTT.

The chain joins TRBV29-1 to TRBJ2-2; D remains unclear. The germline CDR1 and CDR2 sequences are SQVTM and ANQGSEA. Trimming cost V 4 bases and J 1 base, with 10 bases left between them. This CDR3 comprises 14 residues. CDR3 in amino acids: CSVGDTMNTGELFF. Here the CDR3 DNA reads TGCAGCGTTGGAGACACGATGAACACCGGGGAGCTGTTTTTT.

This clonotype was counted a single time. This may come from a read error, since a much larger clone is one base off. CDR3 sequence reads: CASSQEGPAAYNGQFF. The CDR3 coding sequence is TGTGCCAGCAGCCAAGAAGGGCCAGCGGCTTACAATGGGCAGTTCTTC. The chain links TRBV3-1 to TRBJ2-1; D possibly corresponds to TRBD2 (5 bases). Germline CDR1 and CDR2: LGHDT and YNNKEL (reference sequence). The CDR3 covers 16 residues.

This clonotype was observed a handful of times. The chain joins TRBV20-1 to TRBJ2-5, with 10 bases that match TRBD1. Germline CDR1 and CDR2: DFQATT and SNEGSKA (reference sequence). The junction had 11 bases not matched to a gene; V was cut back by 2 bases and J by 5 bases. The CDR3 is 16 residues long. CDR3 amino acids: CSARSAGTGVRETQYF. As DNA, the CDR3 is TGCAGTGCTAGATCGGCCGGGACAGGGGTGAGGGAGACCCAGTACTTC.

At least ten counts were recorded for this clonotype. The chain has TRBV4-1 and TRBJ2-1; TRBD1 aligns across 9 bases. J lost 0 bases, V lost 8 bases, and 17 bases had no gene match. The germline V gene encodes CDR1 MGHRA and CDR2 YSYEKL. This CDR3 comprises 19 residues. Here the CDR3 DNA reads TGCGCCAGCCGAAAGGGCGGGCCCGGGACAGGGTTCTCCTACAATGAGCAGTTCTTC. Translated: CASRKGGPGTGFSYNEQFF.

This chain links TRBV25-1 with TRBJ1-6; 8 nucleotides agree with TRBD1. The germline CDR1 and CDR2 sequences are MGHDK and SYGVNS. V gave up 10 bases and J gave up 10 bases; unmatched junction bases: 21. The CDR3 runs 17 residues. This chain's CDR3 is CANSHGGLTGVRSPLHF. In nucleotides, the CDR3 is TGTGCCAACAGCCACGGGGGTCTGACAGGGGTTCGCTCACCCCTCCACTTT.

This chain uses TRBV4-1 with TRBJ2-2; 7 nucleotides agree with TRBD2. The CDR3 sequence is 15 residues long. V shed 4 bases, J shed 5 bases, and the junction held 7 bases outside the gene matches. In germline, CDR1 is MGHRA, CDR2 YSYEKL. The CDR3 nucleotides read TGCGCCAGCAGCCCGCGGACTAGGGTTACCGGGGAGCTGTTTTTT. Amino acids: CASSPRTRVTGELFF.

As regards this clonotype: A read error may explain this, as a much larger clone is one base away. This sequence joins TRBV6-1 and TRBJ2-5; 12 nucleotides line up with TRBD2. The germline V gene encodes CDR1 MNHNS and CDR2 SASEGT. The CDR3 contains 17 residues. J was trimmed by 11 bases and V by 6 bases; bases with no gene match: 19. CDR3 in DNA: TGTGCCAGCAGACGCCCCTCTAGCGGGGGGGCCGGGAATGAGCAGTACTTC. This codes for CASRRPSSGGAGNEQYF.

In the case of this clonotype: A read error may be the cause here, since a much bigger clone is one base away. The V gene is TRBV12-3 or TRBV12-4, the J gene TRBJ1-2; D might be TRBD1 (6 bases). The CDR3 extends over 14 amino acids. The V end lost 6 bases, the J end lost 4 bases, and 15 bases lay between the germline ends. The CDR3 is CASRPDRDIYGYTF. CDR3 bases: TGTGCCAGCAGGCCCGACCGGGACATCTATGGCTACACCTTC.

This clonotype was picked up a small number of times. A single base separates this from a much larger clone, so it may be a read error. V is TRBV4-2 and J is TRBJ1-2; no reliable D call. V lost 3 bases and J 7 bases, leaving 9 bases between the germline ends. CDR1 is LGHNA, CDR2 YNFKEQ, per germline. The CDR3 totals 12 residues. The CDR3 spells CASSQGGSGYTF. CDR3 coding DNA: TGTGCCAGCAGCCAGGGAGGGAGTGGCTACACCTTC.